This T cell receptor beta chain is from a study of control samples from healthy donors and cancer patients. In its sample, this clone was seen once. Per germline, CDR1 LNHDA and CDR2 SQIVND (reference sequence). The CDR3 is made up of 15 amino acids. Trimming took off 5 bases at V and 10 bases at J, with 20 bases between the two ends. This table comes from immunoSEQ multiplex PCR, and its TCRdb copy is limited to in-frame clones, with some not included. There are about 90,000 clones in the sample; more than 80% occur only once, and around 1.4% lies in the top ten. The sequence was obtained from a woman aged 25 to 39 in good health. The sequencing sample was made of blood. The chain has TRBV19 and TRBJ2-2; D tentatively fits TRBD1 or TRBD2 (5 bases each). The CDR3 nucleotides are TGTGCCAGTAGTCTGTGGGGACCCAGGGATGCGGAGCTGTTTTTT. This encodes CASSLWGPRDAELFF.